This TCR beta chain was identified during a study of T-cell reconstitution after alpha-beta-depleted transplantation in children. Study findings and constraints: For some patients, TCRbeta diversity was high at day 60 because of recipient T cells and thymic progenitors that survived. As was reported, about two months after transplant, alpha-beta T cells came from several hundred expanded graft clones. The authors attributed T-cell counts and diversity one year after transplant mostly to newly produced T cells.

This clonotype was seen ten or more times. Antigen specificity is unknown. Unique molecular identifiers tagged the TCRbeta library. TCRdb re-analysed the PCR reads in MiXCR, keeping a single row per CDR3 protein. The profile shows about 110,000 distinct CDR3 sequences, approximately 6.9% of them singletons. The CDR3 is 16 amino acids. Trimming stripped 0 bases from V and 3 bases from J, with 15 bases between. Germline V lookup: CDR1 LGHNA, CDR2 YSLEER. This TCR was recovered from a male patient aged 2-9 years who had a stem cell transplant for acute lymphoblastic leukemia, so the T cells may come from the graft donor. The specimen was PBMCs, mostly from graft donor cells, collected 360 days after TCRalphabeta/CD19-depleted stem cell transplant. The gene calls are TRBV4-3 and TRBJ2-7, with no clear D. The CDR3 coding sequence is TGCGCCAGCAGCCAAGATTTCCGACACATTAACTACGAGCAGTACTTC. This codes for CASSQDFRHINYEQYF.